This TCR beta chain appears in the sequencing data of a study of T-cell reconstitution after alpha-beta-depleted transplantation in children. Unique molecular identifiers were incorporated into the prepared TCRbeta library. One entry per CDR3 protein results from TCRdb running MiXCR on the PCR reads. The profile shows 500,000 to 600,000 distinct CDR3 sequences, over 25% of them singletons. This clonotype showed up just a few times. CDR3 length equals 16 residues. Trimming left V 7 bases short and J 4 bases short, with 19 bases between. Germline CDR1 SNHLY, CDR2 FYNNEI. The chain links TRBV2 to TRBJ2-2, with D tentatively TRBD2 (6 bases). The origin of this receptor is a human donor who donated a stem cell graft to a child with aplastic anemia. This specimen consisted of PBMCs from the stem cell graft donor, obtained from the stem cell graft. For the CDR3, the DNA is TGTGCCAGCACCCCTTCCCCAGGGAGGAGCACCGGGGAGCTGTTTTTT. As protein: CASTPSPGRSTGELFF.